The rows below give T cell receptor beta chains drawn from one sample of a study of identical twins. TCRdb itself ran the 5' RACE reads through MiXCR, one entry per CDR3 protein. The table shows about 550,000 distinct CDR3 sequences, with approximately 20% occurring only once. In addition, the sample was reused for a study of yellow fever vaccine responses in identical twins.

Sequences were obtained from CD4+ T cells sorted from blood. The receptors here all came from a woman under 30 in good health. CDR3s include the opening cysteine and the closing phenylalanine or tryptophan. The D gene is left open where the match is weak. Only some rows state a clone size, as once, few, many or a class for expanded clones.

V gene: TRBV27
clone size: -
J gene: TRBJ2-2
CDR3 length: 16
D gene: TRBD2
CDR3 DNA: TGTGCCAGTCTGGGACTAGCGGGAGGTGATACCGGGGAGCTGTTTTTT
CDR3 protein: CASLGLAGGDTGELFF

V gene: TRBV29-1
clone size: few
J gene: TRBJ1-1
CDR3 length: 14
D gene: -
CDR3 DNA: TGCAGCTATCGTGGGCCAGGGGATAGGGGTGAAGCTTTCTTT
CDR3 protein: CSYRGPGDRGEAFF

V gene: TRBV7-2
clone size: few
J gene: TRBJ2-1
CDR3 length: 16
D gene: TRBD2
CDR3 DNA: TGTGCCAGCAGCACCGTGCGGGAGCCCTCCTACAATGAGCAGTTCTTC
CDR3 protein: CASSTVREPSYNEQFF

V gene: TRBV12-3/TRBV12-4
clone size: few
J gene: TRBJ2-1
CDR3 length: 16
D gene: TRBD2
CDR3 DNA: TGTGCCAGCACCCGAAGGGGCGGGAGCTCCTACAATGAGCAGTTCTTC
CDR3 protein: CASTRRGGSSYNEQFF

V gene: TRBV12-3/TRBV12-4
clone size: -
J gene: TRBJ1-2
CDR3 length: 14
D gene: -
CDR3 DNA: TGTGCCAGCACCTCCTCCATGGCAGGCTATGGCTACACCTTC
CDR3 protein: CASTSSMAGYGYTF

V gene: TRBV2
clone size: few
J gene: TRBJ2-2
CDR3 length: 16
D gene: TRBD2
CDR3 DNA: TGTGCCAGCAGCAAGGGACTAGCCTCACTAGGCGGGGAGCTGTTTTTT
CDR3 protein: CASSKGLASLGGELFF

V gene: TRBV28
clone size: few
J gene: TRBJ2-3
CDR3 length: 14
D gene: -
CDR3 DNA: TGTGCCAGCAGTTCGCCAAGGGGGTCGTCTACGCAGTATTTT
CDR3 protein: CASSSPRGSSTQYF

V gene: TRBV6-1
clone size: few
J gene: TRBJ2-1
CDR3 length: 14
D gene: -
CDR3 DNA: TGTGCCAGCACCGAGGGGGGGCCTAAAAATGAGCAGTTCTTC
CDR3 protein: CASTEGGPKNEQFF

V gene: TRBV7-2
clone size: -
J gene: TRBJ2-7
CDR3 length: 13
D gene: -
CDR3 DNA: TGTGCCAGCAGCTACAGGATTCAATACGAGCAGTACTTC
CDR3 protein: CASSYRIQYEQYF

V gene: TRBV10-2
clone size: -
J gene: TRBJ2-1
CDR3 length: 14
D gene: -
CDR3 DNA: TGCGCCAGCCTGGGGCGGGAAGCCTACAATGAGCAGTTCTTC
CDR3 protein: CASLGREAYNEQFF

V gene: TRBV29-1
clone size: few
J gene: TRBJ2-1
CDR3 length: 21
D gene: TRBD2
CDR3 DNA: TGCAGCGTTGCGGAGCGGGGGTCGGCAGGACTAGCGGGATACTCCTACAATGAGCAGTTCTTC
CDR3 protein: CSVAERGSAGLAGYSYNEQFF

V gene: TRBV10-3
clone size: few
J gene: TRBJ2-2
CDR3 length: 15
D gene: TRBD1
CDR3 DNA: TGTGCCATCAGGGAGAGGGGACAGTCCAACGGGGAGCTGTTTTTT
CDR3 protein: CAIRERGQSNGELFF

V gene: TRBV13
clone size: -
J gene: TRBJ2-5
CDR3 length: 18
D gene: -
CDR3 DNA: TGTGCCAGCAGCTTAGGCCGGCGTCACGGAAAAACCCAAGAGACCCAGTACTTC
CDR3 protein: CASSLGRRHGKTQETQYF

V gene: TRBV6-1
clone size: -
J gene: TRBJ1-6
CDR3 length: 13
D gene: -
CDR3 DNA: TGTGCCAGCAGTGTTGACTCGGAATCACCCCTCCACTTT
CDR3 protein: CASSVDSESPLHF

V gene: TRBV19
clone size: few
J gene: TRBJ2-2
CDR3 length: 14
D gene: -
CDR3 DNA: TGTGCCAGTAGTTCATTCTCTAACACCGGGGAGCTGTTTTTT
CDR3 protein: CASSSFSNTGELFF

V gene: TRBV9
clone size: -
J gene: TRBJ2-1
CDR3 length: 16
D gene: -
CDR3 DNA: TGTGCCAGCAGCGTAGGGTCGGGACGGGATGACAATGAGCAGTTCTTC
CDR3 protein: CASSVGSGRDDNEQFF

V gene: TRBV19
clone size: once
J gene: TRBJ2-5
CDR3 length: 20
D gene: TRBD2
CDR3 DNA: TGTGCCAGTAGTATAAGTTGGCTAGCGGGAGGGTTTGAATTGGAAGAGACCCAGTACTTC
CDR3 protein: CASSISWLAGGFELEETQYF

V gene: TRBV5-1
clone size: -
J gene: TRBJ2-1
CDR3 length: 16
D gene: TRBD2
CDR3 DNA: TGCGCCAGCAGCCCGGTGACTAGCGGGAAGGGGAATGAGCAGTTCTTC
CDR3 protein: CASSPVTSGKGNEQFF

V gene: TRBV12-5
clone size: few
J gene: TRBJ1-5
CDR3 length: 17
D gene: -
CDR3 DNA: TGTGCTAGTGGTCCACTCGGCAGGGGAGGAAGCAATCAGCCCCAGCATTTT
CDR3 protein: CASGPLGRGGSNQPQHF

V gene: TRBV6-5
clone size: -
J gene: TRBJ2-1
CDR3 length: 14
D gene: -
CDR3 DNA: TGTGCCAGCAGTTTCGGGAACTCCTACAATGAGCAGTTCTTC
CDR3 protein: CASSFGNSYNEQFF